Listed below are T cell receptor beta chains from one sample, sequenced in a study of T cells in Graves' hyperthyroidism and ophthalmopathy. TCRdb passed the multiplex PCR reads through MiXCR, listing each CDR3 protein once. The sample shows some 510,000 distinct CDR3 sequences, roughly 46% of them seen only once. The sequenced sample was peripheral blood or thyroid tissue (not recorded which). The receptors here all came from a woman under 30 with Graves' hyperthyroidism. Each CDR3 is given with its conserved first and last residue. D genes are given only for firm matches. Size tells how often a clone was seen (once, few, many) or the class of an expanded clone, and some rows leave it out.

TGTGCCACCAGTAAGCTAGATACGGGCTCCTACGGGCAGTACTTC,CATSKLDTGSYGQYF,.,TRBJ2-7,.,TRBV15
TGTGCCACCAGTGTTACCGGAGTGGAGACCCAGTACTTC,CATSVTGVETQYF,.,TRBJ2-5,.,TRBV24-1
TGTGCCAGCAGCGATTACAGGGGCGGAAATTCACCCCTCCACTTT,CASSDYRGGNSPLHF,TRBD1,TRBJ1-6,many,TRBV7-9
TGTGCCAGCAGCTTAAAAAGAGGTGGGGAGCTGTTTTTT,CASSLKRGGELFF,.,TRBJ2-2,.,TRBV7-3
TGTGCCAGCAGCTTAGCAAAGTGGGGCGGGAAACTGTTTTTT,CASSLAKWGGKLFF,.,TRBJ1-4,.,TRBV7-2
TGTGCCAGTAGTCCTGGACAGCCCGGGGAGCTGTTTTTT,CASSPGQPGELFF,.,TRBJ2-2,.,TRBV19
TGTGCCAGCAGCTTATCGTTTGGCAACTACGAGCAGTACTTC,CASSLSFGNYEQYF,.,TRBJ2-7,many,TRBV7-8
TGCGCCAGCAGCCAAGATGACAGGGCTCAGCCCCAGCATTTT,CASSQDDRAQPQHF,TRBD1,TRBJ1-5,few,TRBV7-9
TGTGCCAGCAGGGCTAGCGGGAGGGTCCAAGAGACCCAGTACTTC,CASRASGRVQETQYF,TRBD2,TRBJ2-5,.,TRBV6-5
TGTGCCAGCAGCCCTCGAATAACTAGCGGGAACGAGCAGTACTTC,CASSPRITSGNEQYF,TRBD2,TRBJ2-7,.,TRBV7-9
TGTGCCAGCAGCTTAGTGCTGGGGGCCGACACTGAAGCTTTCTTT,CASSLVLGADTEAFF,.,TRBJ1-1,once,TRBV7-9
TGTGCCAGCACCACCGGGGGGTTGAACACTGAAGCTTTCTTT,CASTTGGLNTEAFF,.,TRBJ1-1,.,TRBV25-1
TGTGCCAGCAGTTTCGGGACAGGGGGTTCACCCCTCCACTTT,CASSFGTGGSPLHF,TRBD1,TRBJ1-6,.,TRBV7-8
TGTGCCAGCAGCTTAGCCGCGGGGCAGTACTTC,CASSLAAGQYF,.,TRBJ2-7,.,TRBV7-2
TGCAGCGTTGAAGGCGCAGTGGAGACCCAGTACTTC,CSVEGAVETQYF,.,TRBJ2-5,.,TRBV29-1
TGTGCCATCAATGCCGGGACCTCTGGAAACACCATATATTTT,CAINAGTSGNTIYF,.,TRBJ1-3,.,TRBV10-3
TGTGCCAGCAGCGCCCAACCGGGACAGGGGGTATCTGGGGCCAACGTCCTGACTTTC,CASSAQPGQGVSGANVLTF,TRBD1,TRBJ2-6,few,TRBV7-9
TGTGCCAGCAGTGGAGACAAGGAGACCCAGTACTTC,CASSGDKETQYF,.,TRBJ2-5,.,TRBV10-3
TGTGCCAGCAGCCAAGTTGTGGGACCCTACGAGCAGTACTTC,CASSQVVGPYEQYF,.,TRBJ2-7,few,TRBV9
TGTGCCACCAGTGAAGGTGGCCAAGAGACCCAGTACTTC,CATSEGGQETQYF,.,TRBJ2-5,many,TRBV24-1
TGTGCCAGTACCGATGGGACAGGGGCTGTTCAGCCCCAGCATTTT,CASTDGTGAVQPQHF,TRBD1,TRBJ1-5,.,TRBV19
TGTGCCACCAGCAGAGATTTAAGGGAGGAGCAGTACTTC,CATSRDLREEQYF,.,TRBJ2-7,many,TRBV15
TGTGCCAGCGACGAGGGCAGGGATTCACCCCTCCACTTT,CASDEGRDSPLHF,.,TRBJ1-6,many,TRBV2
TGTGCCAACAGTGCCAAGAACTCCTACGAGCAGTACTTC,CANSAKNSYEQYF,.,TRBJ2-7,.,TRBV25-1
TGTGCCAGCAGTCCGGCCCAAGCTAACTATGGCTACACCTTC,CASSPAQANYGYTF,.,TRBJ1-2,.,TRBV12-3/TRBV12-4
TGTGCCAGCAGCGGAATAATGAACACTGAAGCTTTCTTT,CASSGIMNTEAFF,.,TRBJ1-1,.,TRBV7-9
TGTGCCAGCAGTGTCGACAGGGCAGGCTCCTACGAGCAGTACTTC,CASSVDRAGSYEQYF,TRBD1,TRBJ2-7,few,TRBV10-3
TGTGCCAGCAGCCAGGGACGGTATAATTCACCCCTCCACTTT,CASSQGRYNSPLHF,.,TRBJ1-6,.,TRBV25-1
TGTGCCAGCAGCTTGAGGTTTGTTGCGGGAGGGCCCTCCTACGAGCAGTACTTC,CASSLRFVAGGPSYEQYF,TRBD2,TRBJ2-7,.,TRBV11-1
TGTGCCATCAGTGAAGGGGGCCCAAGCAATCAGCCCCAGCATTTT,CAISEGGPSNQPQHF,TRBD1,TRBJ1-5,many,TRBV10-3
TGTGCCAGCAGTGTTTTGGGGGCGGAACGAGTCGAGCAGTACTTC,CASSVLGAERVEQYF,.,TRBJ2-7,few,TRBV10-3
TGCAGCGCTAGACAGGGGGGGCGGGACACCTATGGCTACACCTTC,CSARQGGRDTYGYTF,TRBD1,TRBJ1-2,.,TRBV29-1
TGTGCCAGCAGCTTAAATACTCGACAGGGCACTGAAGCTTTCTTT,CASSLNTRQGTEAFF,TRBD1,TRBJ1-1,many,TRBV7-8
TGTGCCAGCTCACTCTCGACTTCACAGGGTTACTATGGCTACACCTTC,CASSLSTSQGYYGYTF,.,TRBJ1-2,.,TRBV2
TGCAGTGCCCGACAGGGAAAGAACGAGCAGTACTTC,CSARQGKNEQYF,TRBD1,TRBJ2-7,.,TRBV20-1
TGTGCCAGCAGTTTCGGCGGGAGGGTTTGGGAGACCCAGTACTTC,CASSFGGRVWETQYF,TRBD2,TRBJ2-5,few,TRBV27
TGTGCCAGCAGTGAGGGACTGGATACGCAGTATTTT,CASSEGLDTQYF,.,TRBJ2-3,.,TRBV2
TGCAGCGTGAGTGGGCTAGCGGGAGAGACCCAGTACTTC,CSVSGLAGETQYF,TRBD2,TRBJ2-5,.,TRBV29-1
TGTGCCAGCAGCGTAGGAGTCACTGAAGCTCTCTTT,CASSVGVTEALF,.,TRBJ1-1,.,TRBV9
TGTGCCATCAGTGAACAGGGGCTCGGGGCCAACGTCCTGACTTTC,CAISEQGLGANVLTF,TRBD1,TRBJ2-6,.,TRBV10-3
TGTGCCAGCAGTGGACAGGGTAGCTCCTATAATTCACCCCTCCACTTT,CASSGQGSSYNSPLHF,TRBD1,TRBJ1-6,few,TRBV2
.,CACSARGTGGLEQYF,.,TRBJ2-7,.,TRBV10-1
TGTGCCAGCAGCTTCCGACAGGGGGCCCCTTACATGCAAGCTTTCTTT,CASSFRQGAPYMQAFF,TRBD1,TRBJ1-1,.,TRBV11-2
TGCAGTTACCCTACTAGCGGCCAAGAGACCCAGTACTTC,CSYPTSGQETQYF,TRBD2,TRBJ2-5,.,TRBV29-1
TGTGCCAGCACTCGAGGGGCTTACACCGGGGAGCAGTACTTC,CASTRGAYTGEQYF,.,TRBJ2-7,.,TRBV2
TGTGCCATCAGTGAGATGCGGGACAGGGGACTTAACTATGGCTACACCTTC,CAISEMRDRGLNYGYTF,TRBD1,TRBJ1-2,.,TRBV10-3
TGCGCCAGCAGCTTGGAGGGGACCGGCGGGGAGCTGTTTTTT,CASSLEGTGGELFF,.,TRBJ2-2,.,TRBV5-1
TGTGCCAGTAGCTCTCACAGACAGGGCTATGGCTTCACCTTC,CASSSHRQGYGFTF,TRBD1,TRBJ1-2,.,TRBV29-1
TGCGCCAGCAGCTTCGCTGGGACCATTGAAGCTTTCTTT,CASSFAGTIEAFF,.,TRBJ1-1,.,TRBV5-1